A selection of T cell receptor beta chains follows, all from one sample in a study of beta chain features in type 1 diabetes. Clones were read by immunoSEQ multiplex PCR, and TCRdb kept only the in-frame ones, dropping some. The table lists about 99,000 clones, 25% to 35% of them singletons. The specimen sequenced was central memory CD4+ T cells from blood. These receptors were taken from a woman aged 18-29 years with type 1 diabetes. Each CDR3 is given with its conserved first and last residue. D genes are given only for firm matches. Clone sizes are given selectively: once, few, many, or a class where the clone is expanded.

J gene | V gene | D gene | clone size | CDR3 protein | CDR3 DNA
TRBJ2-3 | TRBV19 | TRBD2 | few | CASSGLAGDTQYF | TGTGCCAGTTCTGGACTAGCGGGGGATACGCAGTATTTT
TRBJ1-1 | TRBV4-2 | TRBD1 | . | CASRTLRRDSMNTEAFF | TGTGCCAGCCGTACCCTGCGTCGGGACAGTATGAACACTGAAGCTTTCTTT
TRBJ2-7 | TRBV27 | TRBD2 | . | CASSFLGTSRGEQYF | TGTGCCAGCAGTTTCCTCGGGACTAGTCGGGGGGAGCAGTACTTC
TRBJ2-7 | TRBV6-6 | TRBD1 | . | CASSSGTGGYEQYF | TGTGCCAGCAGCTCCGGGACAGGGGGCTACGAGCAGTACTTC
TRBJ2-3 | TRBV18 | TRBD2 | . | CASSQGLAGLTDTQYF | TGTGCCAGCTCCCAGGGACTAGCGGGATTGACAGATACGCAGTATTTT
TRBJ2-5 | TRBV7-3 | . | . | CASSLGNREFETQYF | TGTGCCAGCAGCTTAGGAAACAGGGAGTTCGAGACCCAGTACTTC
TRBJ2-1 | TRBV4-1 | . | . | CASSQGLRGANEQFF | TGCGCCAGCAGCCAGGGGCTCAGGGGGGCCAATGAGCAGTTCTTC
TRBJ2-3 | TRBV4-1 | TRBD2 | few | CASSQALASPTDTQYF | TGCGCCAGCAGCCAAGCACTAGCGTCGCCCACAGATACGCAGTATTTT
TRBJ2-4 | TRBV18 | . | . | CASSISQQGQNIQYF | TGTGCCAGCTCAATCTCTCAACAGGGCCAAAACATTCAGTACTTC
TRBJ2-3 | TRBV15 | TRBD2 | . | CATSRGTSARGTDTQYF | TGTGCCACCAGCAGGGGGACTAGCGCCAGAGGGACAGATACGCAGTATTTT
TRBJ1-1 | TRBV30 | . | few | CAWNAGAYTEAFF | TGTGCCTGGAACGCAGGGGCGTACACTGAAGCTTTCTTT
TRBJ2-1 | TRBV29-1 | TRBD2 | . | CSVQGTSRGNEQFF | TGCAGCGTCCAAGGGACTAGCAGGGGGAATGAGCAGTTCTTC
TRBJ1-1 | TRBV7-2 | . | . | CASSPQTGGDTEAFF | TGTGCCAGCAGCCCACAGACGGGGGGGGACACTGAAGCTTTCTTT
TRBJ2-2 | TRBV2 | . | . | CASSEDSPSNTGELFF | TGTGCCAGCAGTGAGGACTCTCCCTCGAACACCGGGGAGCTGTTTTTT
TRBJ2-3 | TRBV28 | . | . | CASRPSGETDTQYF | TGTGCCAGCAGACCCTCCGGGGAGACAGATACGCAGTATTTT
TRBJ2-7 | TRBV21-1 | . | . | CASSKCSGRAYEQYF | TGTGCCAGCAGCAAGTGTAGCGGGAGGGCCTACGAGCAGTACTTC
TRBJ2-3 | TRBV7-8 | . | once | CASSWRAVSGTDTQYF | TGTGCCAGCAGCTGGAGGGCTGTTAGTGGCACAGATACGCAGTATTTT
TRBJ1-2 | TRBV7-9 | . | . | CASSWDTYGYTF | TGTGCCAGCAGCTGGGACACCTATGGCTACACCTTC
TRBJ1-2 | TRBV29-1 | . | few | CSVDLNRVGGYTF | TGCAGCGTTGATCTGAACAGGGTGGGAGGCTACACCTTC
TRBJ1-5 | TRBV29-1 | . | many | CSVAGHKDQPQHF | TGCAGCGTTGCCGGACATAAGGATCAGCCCCAGCATTTT
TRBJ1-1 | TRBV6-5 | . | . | CASSPPGRGGTEAFF | TGTGCCAGCAGCCCGCCCGGTAGGGGGGGAACTGAAGCTTTCTTT
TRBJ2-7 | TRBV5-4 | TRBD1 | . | CASSPRTGTYEQYF | TGTGCCAGCAGCCCAAGGACAGGTACCTACGAGCAGTACTTC
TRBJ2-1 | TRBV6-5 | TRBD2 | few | CASSSGLAGGNEQFF | TGTGCCAGCAGTTCTGGACTAGCGGGAGGTAATGAGCAGTTCTTC
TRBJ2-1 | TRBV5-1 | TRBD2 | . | CASSLMGLAGPNEQFF | TGCGCCAGCAGCTTGATGGGACTAGCGGGGCCCAATGAGCAGTTCTTC
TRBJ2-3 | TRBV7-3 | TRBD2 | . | CASSLDGTSDRGTQYF | TGTGCCAGCAGCTTGGACGGGACTAGCGATAGGGGTACGCAGTATTTT
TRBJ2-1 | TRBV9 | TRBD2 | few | CASSPSGLAGGRNEQFF | TGTGCCAGCAGCCCGAGTGGACTAGCGGGAGGGCGGAATGAGCAGTTCTTC
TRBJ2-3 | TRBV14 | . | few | CASSPGLFTDTQYF | TGTGCCAGCAGCCCGGGACTCTTCACAGATACGCAGTATTTT
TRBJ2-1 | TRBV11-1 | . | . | CASSLGYSVFF | TGTGCCAGCAGCTTAGGCTACTCCGTGTTCTTC
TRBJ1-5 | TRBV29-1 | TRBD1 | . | CSAGQVNQPQHF | TGCAGCGCTGGACAGGTCAATCAGCCCCAGCATTTT
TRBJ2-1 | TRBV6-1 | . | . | CASSEAGSYDEQFF | TGTGCCAGCAGTGAAGCAGGTAGCTACGATGAGCAGTTCTTC
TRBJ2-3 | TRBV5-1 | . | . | CASSLDSITDTQYF | TGCGCCAGCAGTTTGGACAGTATCACAGATACGCAGTATTTT
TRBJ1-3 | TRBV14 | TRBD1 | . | CASSRTGGNTIYF | TGTGCCAGCAGCCGGACAGGGGGAAACACCATATATTTT
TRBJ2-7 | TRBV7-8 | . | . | CASSLEVGALQYF | TGTGCCAGCAGCTTAGAAGTAGGGGCACTGCAGTACTTC
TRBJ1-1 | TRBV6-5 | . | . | CASSYGRRGTEAFF | TGTGCCAGCAGTTACGGTCGCAGGGGCACTGAAGCTTTCTTT
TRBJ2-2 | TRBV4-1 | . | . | CASSQDGQFGELFF | TGCGCCAGCAGCCAAGATGGGCAATTCGGGGAGCTGTTTTTT
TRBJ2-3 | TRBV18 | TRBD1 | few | CASSPPDRATDTQYF | TGTGCCAGCTCACCACCGGACAGGGCCACAGATACGCAGTATTTT
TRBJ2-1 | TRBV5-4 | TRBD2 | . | CASTDIAGDFRGAYNEQFF | TGTGCCAGCACCGATATAGCGGGAGATTTTAGAGGTGCCTACAATGAGCAGTTCTTC
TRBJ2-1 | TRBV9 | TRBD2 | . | CASSVGLGSYGEQFF | TGTGCCAGCAGCGTGGGACTAGGGTCTTACGGTGAGCAGTTCTTC
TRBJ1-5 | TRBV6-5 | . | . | CASSPGGNQPQHF | TGTGCCAGCAGTCCGGGAGGGAATCAGCCCCAGCATTTT
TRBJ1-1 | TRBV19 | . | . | CACKSGGTEAFF | TGTGCCTGCAAGAGCGGGGGGACTGAAGCTTTCTTT
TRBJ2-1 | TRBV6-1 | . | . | CASSGGDLGSNEQFF | TGTGCCAGCAGTGGGGGAGATTTGGGAAGCAATGAGCAGTTCTTC
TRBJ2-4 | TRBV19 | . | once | CASSTSRAVKNIQYF | TGTGCCAGTAGTACGTCTAGAGCCGTCAAAAACATTCAGTACTTC
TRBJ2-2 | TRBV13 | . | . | CASSFSQGRGTGELFF | TGTGCCAGCAGCTTTTCTCAGGGGCGAGGCACCGGGGAGCTGTTTTTT
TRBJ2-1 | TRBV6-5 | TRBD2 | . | CASSRTSGYNEQFF | TGTGCCAGCAGTAGGACTAGCGGCTACAATGAGCAGTTCTTC
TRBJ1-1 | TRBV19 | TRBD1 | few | CASSHSSSPDRVGAFF | TGTGCCAGTAGTCACTCCTCGTCCCCGGACAGGGTCGGAGCTTTCTTT
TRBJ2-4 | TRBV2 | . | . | CASSPGTKNIQYF | TGTGCCAGCAGTCCAGGCACCAAAAACATTCAGTACTTC
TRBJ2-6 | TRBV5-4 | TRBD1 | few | CASSRTGGLNSGANVLTF | TGTGCCAGCAGTCGGACAGGGGGACTTAACTCTGGGGCCAACGTCCTGACTTTC
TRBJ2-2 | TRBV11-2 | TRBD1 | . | CASSSWDRYTGELFF | TGTGCCAGCAGCTCTTGGGACAGGTACACCGGGGAGCTGTTTTTT
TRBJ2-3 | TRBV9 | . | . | CASARMGLDTDTQYF | TGTGCCAGCGCGAGAATGGGACTCGACACAGATACGCAGTATTTT
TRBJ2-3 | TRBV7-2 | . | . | CASSPVLGTDTQYF | TGTGCCAGCAGCCCTGTACTCGGCACAGATACGCAGTATTTT
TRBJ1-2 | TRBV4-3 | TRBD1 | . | CASSQDWAGGLMGGYTF | TGCGCCAGCAGCCAAGATTGGGCAGGGGGCCTCATGGGTGGCTACACCTTC
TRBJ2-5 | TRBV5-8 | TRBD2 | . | CASSLEVSGSDTQYF | TGTGCCAGCAGCTTGGAGGTTAGCGGGAGTGATACCCAGTACTTC